The clone carrying this T cell receptor (beta chain) occurred a few times. Its antigen is currently unknown. The record originates from a study of spatial heterogeneity in lung cancer. Study summary: Fewer alpha-chain than beta-chain sequences were consistently detected.

Whole-study findings and limits: Detection of ubiquitous tumor TCRs in blood was higher at resection than follow-up.

TCRdb re-called the 5' RACE reads through MiXCR, storing one row per CDR3 protein. The table has roughly 54,000 distinct CDR3 sequences, 7.5% to 9% seen once. Time point: sample taken at primary tumor resection. Frozen PBMC, nontumor lung or tumor provided whole RNA, which was sequenced unsorted. Untreated early-stage non-small cell lung cancer patients, approximately 79 in total, were the donors. The source of this sequence is a female donor with early-stage non-small cell lung cancer. The sequencing used PBMCs, collected at surgery.

The CDR3, as DNA: TGTGCCAGCAGTAAAATCGGACCGATGAACACTGAAGCTTTCTTT. Amino acids: CASSKIGPMNTEAFF. The chain employs TRBV28 and TRBJ1-1; D remains unclear. The CDR3 totals 15 residues. Trimming took off 5 bases at V and 0 bases at J, with 13 bases between the two ends. From germline, CDR1 is MDHEN and CDR2 SYDVKM.